This entry is about one T cell receptor beta chain. The antigen is not known. It was with unique molecular identifiers that the TCRbeta library was prepared. TCRdb ran MiXCR on the PCR reads and lists one entry per CDR3 protein. The data contain some 600,000 distinct CDR3 sequences, 10% to 15% of them seen just once; the ten biggest clones take up 2.2%. This sample was taken from a study of T-cell reconstitution after alpha-beta-depleted transplantation in children. Study-level results: It was newly produced T cells that mostly accounted for T-cell counts and diversity one year after transplant. Surviving recipient T cells and intrathymic progenitors accounted for some patients' high TCRbeta diversity at day 60. Several hundred expanded graft clones reportedly were the source of alpha-beta T cells about two months after transplant.

This material consisted of PBMCs, mostly from graft donor cells, taken 360 days after TCRalphabeta/CD19-depleted stem cell transplant. The origin of this receptor is a male patient between 5 and 17 years old who had a stem cell transplant for acute myeloid leukemia, so the T cells may come from the graft donor.

This CDR3 is CASSPRFFGQIYEQYF. The CDR3, as DNA: TGTGCCAGCAGTCCCCGTTTTTTCGGTCAAATCTACGAGCAGTACTTC. The chain employs TRBV12-3 or TRBV12-4 and TRBJ2-7; D ambiguous. The ends were cut back, 5 bases at V and 3 bases at J, with 20 bases in the middle. The CDR3 covers 16 residues.